These 18 T cell receptor beta chains share one sample of origin, sequenced in a study of cytomegalovirus exposure and HLA in healthy donors (TCRdb year 2017). Library prep was done by the immunoSEQ multiplex PCR assay. For the multiplex PCR, a mixture combining 60 forward primers for TCR Vbeta segments and 13 reverse primers for TCR Jbeta segments was used. The immuneACCESS repertoire file appears here via TCRdb, limited to in-frame rearrangements. These files lack a portion of the clones; in checked studies, under half of the deficit traces to unresolved V genes, and the cause of the others is not known. The sample records tens of thousands of clones, roughly 90% of which are singletons. Of the sample, roughly 2.6% is held by the ten largest clones. The specimen sequenced was PBMCs. The receptor source for this set is a woman aged 18-29 years in good health and CMV-seronegative.

This chain connects TRBV28 to TRBJ2-1; D is perhaps TRBD1 (6 bases). V shed 2 bases and J shed 7 bases, with 15 bases lying between them. The CDR3 spans 15 residues. CDR1 and CDR2 from the germline V gene are MDHEN and SYDVKM. CDR3 sequence reads: CASSLVAGERNEQFF. The CDR3 region has the DNA TGTGCCAGCAGTTTAGTGGCAGGGGAGAGGAATGAGCAGTTCTTC.

The V and J genes are TRBV7-2 and TRBJ1-2, with a possible D match to TRBD1 (5 bases). V shed 3 bases and J shed 6 bases, with 14 bases lying between them. The CDR3 is 14 residues long. Germline CDR1 is SGHTA and CDR2 is FQGNSA. The CDR3 nucleotides are TGTGCCAGCAGCTTCCCGGGGGAACCGCATGGCTACACCTTC. It codes for CASSFPGEPHGYTF.

The table lists this clone with a few counts. Other DNA variants within this sample encode the same CDR3. The chain is built from TRBV4-1 and TRBJ2-3; possibly TRBD1 for D (6 bases). The germline V gene has CDR1 MGHRA and CDR2 YSYEKL. V lost 4 bases and J 3 bases, leaving 14 bases between the germline ends. The CDR3 totals 15 residues. The DNA for the CDR3 is TGCGCCAGCAGCCGGGGTCCTGGACAGACAGATACGCAGTATTTT. This translates into CASSRGPGQTDTQYF.

The chain couples TRBV6-1 to TRBJ2-3; tentatively, D is TRBD2 (6 bases). CDR1 is MNHNS and CDR2 is SASEGT in the germline V gene. The CDR3 runs to 13 residues. V was cut by 5 bases and J by 7 bases, with 13 bases left in between. In DNA form, the CDR3 reads TGTGCCAGCAGTCAACGGGACTCCAATACGCAGTATTTT. Translating it yields CASSQRDSNTQYF.

On this clone itself: The same CDR3 arises from other DNA sequences in this sample as well. The chain links TRBV30 to TRBJ2-7, with 9 positions matching TRBD1. This CDR3 region has 13 residues. V shed 3 bases, J shed 4 bases, and the junction held 4 bases outside the gene matches. Looked up from germline, CDR1 is GTSNPN and CDR2 is SVGIG (reference sequence). This CDR3 reads CAWSADRGYEQYF. The CDR3 region has the DNA TGTGCCTGGAGCGCGGACAGGGGTTACGAGCAGTACTTC.

The rearrangement joins TRBV7-8 to TRBJ2-7; 8 bases align to TRBD1. Germline V gene sequence: CDR1 SGHVS, CDR2 FQNEAQ. V lost 5 bases and J lost 2; bases outside the gene matches: 8. CDR3 length: 15 amino acids. The CDR3 here is CASSQGQAFTYEQYF. CDR3 nucleotide sequence: TGTGCCAGCAGCCAGGGACAGGCTTTTACCTACGAGCAGTACTTC.

The sample holds one count of this clone. The V and J genes are TRBV7-8 and TRBJ1-5, with a weak D call TRBD1 (5 bases). The germline CDR1 and CDR2 sequences are SGHVS and FQNEAQ. CDR3 size: 16 residues. V was trimmed by 2 bases and J by 0 bases, leaving 11 bases between them. The CDR3 DNA reads TGTGCCAGCAGCTTACGGCGGGGGGATAGCAATCAGCCCCAGCATTTT. Amino acid sequence: CASSLRRGDSNQPQHF.

The chain links TRBV10-3 to TRBJ2-3, with 11 bases fitting TRBD2. The CDR3 has 14 amino acids. V was pared by 5 bases and J by 4 bases, with 2 bases of the junction left unmatched. In germline, CDR1 is ENHRY, CDR2 SYGVKD. The CDR3 coding sequence is TGTGCCATCAGTACTAGCGGGAGTTCAGATACGCAGTATTTT. As protein: CAISTSGSSDTQYF.

This clone was observed a single time. The chain combines TRBV6-4 with TRBJ2-7, with D hard to call. V lost 8 bases and J 6 bases, leaving 20 bases between the germline ends. Germline V gives CDR1 MRHNA, CDR2 SNTAGT. This CDR3 has 14 amino acids. DNA of the CDR3: TGTGCCAGCTACCTAGGCTGCTCCGGCTGCGAGCAGTACTTC. Residues: CASYLGCSGCEQYF.

This chain connects TRBV20-1 to TRBJ2-7, with D possibly TRBD2 on 5 matching bases. The CDR3 is made up of 11 amino acids. Germline V gives CDR1 DFQATT, CDR2 SNEGSKA (reference sequence). Trimming removed 7 bases at V and 0 bases at J, with 7 bases between. The CDR3 sequence is CSVGGSYEQYF. The CDR3 bases are TGCAGTGTCGGAGGCTCCTACGAGCAGTACTTC.

The chain has TRBV28 and TRBJ2-7; 9 bases match TRBD1. V lost 7 bases, J lost 5 bases, and 12 bases stayed unmatched. The CDR3 loop spans 15 amino acids. Germline V lookup: CDR1 MDHEN, CDR2 SYDVKM. CDR3 in amino acids: CASTKTGTGINEQYF. The CDR3 DNA reads as TGTGCCAGCACCAAGACCGGGACAGGGATCAACGAGCAGTACTTC.

The V call is TRBV18, the J call TRBJ2-1; 7 nucleotides align to TRBD2. The V gene's germline CDR1 is KGHSH and CDR2 LQKENI. Trimming removed 1 base from V and 5 bases from J; junction bases left unmatched: 2. The CDR3 extends over 14 amino acids. As DNA, the CDR3 is TGTGCCAGCTCACCACGGACTAGTGACAATGAGCAGTTCTTC. This gives the protein CASSPRTSDNEQFF.

The rearrangement links TRBV7-3 to TRBJ2-2, with 9 bases that match TRBD1. Looked up from germline, CDR1 is SGHTA and CDR2 is FQGTGA. The CDR3 spans 17 residues. Unmatched junction bases numbered 11, after V lost 5 bases and J lost 4 bases. The CDR3 bases are TGTGCCAGCAGCCGTCTCCCGGGACAGGGACTCACCGGGGAGCTGTTTTTT. The encoded protein is CASSRLPGQGLTGELFF.

This sequence joins TRBV27 and TRBJ2-7, with 7 positions matching TRBD2. The CDR3 contains 12 residues. V dropped 6 bases and J dropped 2; count of bases not matched to a gene: 1. The germline gives CDR1 MNHEY, CDR2 SMNVEV (reference sequence). CDR3 nucleotide sequence: TGTGCCAGCAGGGGGGGGACCTACGAGCAGTACTTC. Protein sequence: CASRGGTYEQYF.

The rearrangement joins TRBV5-5 to TRBJ2-3; no firm D call. Trimming took 6 bases from V and 2 from J, leaving 13 bases between them. This CDR3 has 14 residues. The V gene's germline CDR1 is SGHKS and CDR2 YYEKEE (reference sequence). The CDR3 DNA is TGTGCCAGCACCCTCAGTCCCCACACAGATACGCAGTATTTT. Amino acids: CASTLSPHTDTQYF. The variable domain in full, with the rest retrieved from reference TRBV5-5 and TRBJ2-3, is DAGVTQSPTHLIKTRGQQVTLRCSPISGHKSVSWYQQVLGQGPQFIFQYYEKEERGRGNFPDRFSARQFPNYSSELNVNALLLGDSALYLCASTLSPHTDTQYFGPGTRLTVL.

This clone is a singleton in its sample. This chain uses TRBV5-1 with TRBJ1-2; no firm D call. CDR1 and CDR2 from the germline V gene are SGHRS and YFSETQ. V lost 4 bases and J lost 5, with 18 bases in between. The CDR3 length is 15 residues. This CDR3 is CASSPGGTPIYGYTF. CDR3 sequence (DNA): TGCGCCAGCAGCCCAGGAGGTACTCCCATATATGGCTACACCTTC.

The chain joins TRBV30 to TRBJ2-1, with 12 bases lining up with TRBD2. The germline CDR1 and CDR2 sequences are GTSNPN and SVGIG (reference sequence). Germline trimming cut 1 base from V and 6 bases from J; bases unmatched to any gene: 13. The CDR3 covers 18 residues. The DNA for the CDR3 is TGTGCCTGGAGTGAACCTAGGCCGGGACTAGCGGGCAGCAATGAGCAGTTCTTC. Translation gives CAWSEPRPGLAGSNEQFF.

The V gene is TRBV7-2, the J gene TRBJ2-2; 7 bases fit TRBD1. The J segment lost 7 bases and the V segment lost 5 bases, leaving 7 bases of the junction unmatched. In germline, CDR1 is SGHTA, CDR2 FQGNSA. This CDR3 comprises 14 residues. This chain's CDR3 is CASSATGVVGELFF. CDR3 DNA: TGTGCCAGCAGCGCAACAGGGGTGGTCGGGGAGCTGTTTTTT.